Below are 3 T cell receptor beta chains sequenced from a single sample in a study of Tregs in tolerant kidney transplant recipients. Measured with immunoSEQ multiplex PCR; TCRdb has only the in-frame clones, and not every one. The sample carries 60,000 to 95,000 clones, roughly 98% recorded once. This specimen was CD4+ T cells from blood, taken before the transplant. All receptors come from a human donor who received a combined kidney and bone marrow transplant.

This CDR3 is CASSHGLAGGQETQYF. In DNA, the CDR3 is TGTGCCAGCAGCCACGGACTAGCGGGGGGGCAAGAGACCCAGTACTTC. This chain uses TRBV4-2 with TRBJ2-5; 15 bases align to TRBD2. The CDR3 totals 16 residues. Germline trimming cut 3 bases from V and 2 bases from J; bases unmatched to any gene: 1. Germline V gene sequence: CDR1 LGHNA, CDR2 YNFKEQ.

The chain links TRBV19 to TRBJ2-1; D may be TRBD2 (7 bases). CDR3 size: 15 residues. Per germline, CDR1 LNHDA and CDR2 SQIVND (reference sequence). The ends were cut back, 2 bases at V and 4 bases at J, with 12 bases in the middle. The CDR3 coding sequence is TGTGCCAGTAGTATACTAGGGGGGGGATACAATGAGCAGTTCTTC. Encoded protein: CASSILGGGYNEQFF. Together with reference TRBV19 and TRBJ2-1, the CDR3 gives the full variable domain: DGGITQSPKYLFRKEGQNVTLSCEQNLNHDAMYWYRQDPGQGLRLIYYSQIVNDFQKGDIAEGYSVSREKKESFPLTVTSAQKNPTAFYLCASSILGGGYNEQFFGPGTRLTVL.

The rearrangement joins TRBV11-2 to TRBJ2-7; D call uncertain. The V end lost 5 bases, the J end lost 3 bases, and 8 bases lay between the germline ends. CDR1 and CDR2 (germline): SGHAT, FQNNGV. The CDR3 length is 12 residues. The CDR3 sequence: CASSPHVYEQYF. CDR3 bases: TGTGCCAGCAGCCCCCATGTCTACGAGCAGTACTTC.